Below are 5 T cell receptor beta chains sequenced from a single sample in a study of blood T cell repertoires in COVID-19 (TCRdb year 2020). The method was the immunoSEQ multiplex PCR assay. TCRdb mirrors the immuneACCESS table, restricted to in-frame sequences. Some clones are absent from its copies; in checked studies, under half trace to an unresolved V gene, and the reason for the others is unknown. The sample data list over 95,000 clones, and about nine tenths of these were observed just once. The ten largest clones capture around 4.5% of the sample. The sample was peripheral blood. Receptors originate from a woman aged 50 to 65 with acute or convalescent COVID-19.

The chain carries TRBV3-1 (or the pseudogene TRBV3-2) and TRBJ1-1; no firm D call. This CDR3 contains 12 residues. Germline V gene lookup returns CDR1 LGHDT and CDR2 YNNKEL (reference sequence). V was shortened by 3 bases and J by 11 bases, with 13 bases between the two germline ends. The CDR3: CASSQQASRAFF. The CDR3 bases are TGTGCCAGCAGCCAGCAGGCCTCAAGGGCTTTCTTT.

The rearrangement links TRBV2 to TRBJ1-4, with D unclear. The CDR3 is made up of 16 amino acids. V shed 3 bases and J shed 0 bases, with 11 bases lying between them. CDR1 SNHLY and CDR2 FYNNEI come from the germline V gene. The CDR3 loop reads CASSDDSYATNEKLFF. The CDR3 nucleotides read TGTGCCAGCAGTGACGACTCCTATGCAACTAATGAAAAACTGTTTTTT. The full variable domain, with the rest looked up from reference TRBV2 and TRBJ1-4, is EPEVTQTPSHQVTQMGQEVILRCVPISNHLYFYWYRQILGQKVEFLVSFYNNEISEKSEIFDDQFSVERPDGSNFTLKIRSTKLEDSAMYFCASSDDSYATNEKLFFGSGTQLSVL.

The chain joins TRBV5-1 to TRBJ1-6; D remains ambiguous. The germline V and J ends were trimmed by 0 bases and 0 bases, with 7 bases remaining between them. This CDR3 region has 16 residues. The germline CDR1 and CDR2 sequences are SGHRS and YFSETQ. The CDR3 coding sequence is TGCGCCAGCAGCTTGGCATCTAACTCCTATAATTCACCCCTCCACTTT. Its translation: CASSLASNSYNSPLHF.

This sequence joins TRBV5-3 and TRBJ1-1; perhaps TRBD1 as D (5 bases). TRBV5-3 is an ORF; its function is uncertain. Trimming stripped 10 bases from V and 1 base from J, with 11 bases between. The CDR3 has 12 amino acids. CDR3: CAPRRGNTEAFF. CDR3 DNA: TGTGCCCCCAGGAGGGGGAACACTGAAGCTTTCTTT.

V gene TRBV7-9 combines with J gene TRBJ1-5; 7 bases line up with TRBD1. Trimming removed 9 bases from V and 7 bases from J; junction bases left unmatched: 9. CDR3 length: 13 amino acids. CDR1 and CDR2 from the germline V gene are SEHNR and FQNEAQ (reference sequence). Written as DNA, the CDR3 is TGTGCCAGTGAAACAGGGGAAAACCAGCCCCAGCATTTT. Amino acids: CASETGENQPQHF.